The next 27 T cell receptor beta chains were all read from a single sample in a study of T cell repertoires in cytomegalovirus infection (dated 2019 in TCRdb). TCRdb lists the instrument as Illumina HiSeq 1500. The raw public reads went through TCRdb reprocessing: fastp at Q25, MiXCR clone calling, in-frame beta chains kept. Each entry is one CDR3 protein sequence, shown with its most common DNA and genes. This sample holds 640,000 or so distinct CDR3 sequences; roughly 33% were observed only once. The ten largest clones add up to about 20% of the sample. No antigen is known for these receptors. The treatment or condition label, as the study defines it: in vitro stimulation with specific CMV peptide epitopes to enrich CMV-specific T cells. Sequencing was performed on cultured PBMCs, taken from culture after CMV antigen stimulation. All receptors come from a human donor in good health (CMV status not recorded). Some clones in this sample may be carry-over from other donors' samples.

V gene TRBV4-1 combines with J gene TRBJ2-1, with 7 bases identical to TRBD2. CDR1 and CDR2 from the germline V gene are MGHRA and YSYEKL. J was trimmed by 3 bases and V by 0 bases; bases with no gene match: 2. The CDR3 totals 15 residues. DNA of the CDR3: TGCGCCAGCAGCCAAGATGGGAGGGACTACAATGAGCAGTTCTTC. Translated, it gives CASSQDGRDYNEQFF.

The rearrangement joins TRBV2 to TRBJ2-7; 7 positions agree with TRBD1. V dropped 8 bases and J dropped 6; count of bases not matched to a gene: 7. The CDR3 length is 12 residues. Germline V gene data show CDR1 as SNHLY and CDR2 as FYNNEI. For the CDR3, the DNA is TGTGCCAGCGGAGAGGGGGCGGGCGAGCAGTACTTC. It specifies CASGEGAGEQYF. The whole variable domain, filled in from reference TRBV2 and TRBJ2-7, reads EPEVTQTPSHQVTQMGQEVILRCVPISNHLYFYWYRQILGQKVEFLVSFYNNEISEKSEIFDDQFSVERPDGSNFTLKIRSTKLEDSAMYFCASGEGAGEQYFGPGTRLTVT.

The table lists this clonotype with many counts. The chain uses TRBV7-2 and TRBJ1-5; maybe TRBD1 (5 bases). The CDR3 length is 11 residues. Germline values: CDR1 SGHTA, CDR2 FQGNSA. Trimming removed 1 base from V and 14 bases from J, with 9 bases in between. In DNA form, the CDR3 reads TGTGCCAGCAGCTTAGGCGGACACGAGCATTTT. Encoded protein: CASSLGGHEHF.

The chain carries TRBV6-1 and TRBJ1-5; D call uncertain. CDR3 size: 14 residues. Germline V gene sequence: CDR1 MNHNS, CDR2 SASEGT. V was cut by 6 bases and J by 0 bases, with 9 bases left in between. CDR3 protein: CASRPNYSNQPQHF. The DNA of the CDR3 is TGTGCCAGCAGGCCGAACTATAGCAATCAGCCCCAGCATTTT.

The chain recombines TRBV19 with TRBJ1-1; D is unresolved. V was pared by 10 bases and J by 10 bases, with 13 bases between. Germline V gene lookup returns CDR1 LNHDA and CDR2 SQIVND (reference sequence). The length of the CDR3 is 10 residues. The CDR3 is CATFGYLAFF. The CDR3 DNA reads TGTGCCACTTTCGGATATCTAGCTTTCTTT. Supplemented by reference TRBV19 and TRBJ1-1, the full variable domain reads DGGITQSPKYLFRKEGQNVTLSCEQNLNHDAMYWYRQDPGQGLRLIYYSQIVNDFQKGDIAEGYSVSREKKESFPLTVTSAQKNPTAFYLCATFGYLAFFGQGTRLTVV.

There are a few counts of this clonotype. The chain couples TRBV7-8 to TRBJ2-5; weak D call: TRBD2 (6 bases). The CDR3 is 16 residues long. Trimming left V 7 bases short and J 7 bases short, with 25 bases between. Germline loops: CDR1 SGHVS, CDR2 FQNEAQ. The CDR3 region is CASNDVGRGRGWTQYF. The CDR3, as DNA: TGTGCCAGCAACGATGTGGGGCGGGGTCGGGGTTGGACCCAGTACTTC.

Written as DNA, the CDR3 is TGTGCCACCGCTCCTGGACAGGGCTACGAGCAGTACTTC. Amino acids: CATAPGQGYEQYF. The J gene is TRBJ2-7, the V gene TRBV27; 8 bases line up with TRBD1. The germline V gene has CDR1 MNHEY and CDR2 SMNVEV (reference sequence). The CDR3 sequence is 13 residues long. V gave up 10 bases and J gave up 3 bases; unmatched junction bases: 8.

The table lists this clonotype with a few counts. This sequence joins TRBV20-1 and TRBJ1-5; D gene ambiguous. The CDR3 has 14 residues. V was clipped by 5 bases and J by 3 bases, with 14 bases between them. In germline, CDR1 is DFQATT, CDR2 SNEGSKA (reference sequence). The CDR3 protein is CSALLTETNQPQHF. The CDR3 nucleotides are TGCAGTGCTCTCTTGACTGAAACCAATCAGCCCCAGCATTTT.

The rearrangement uses TRBV5-5 and TRBJ2-5; D gene unclear. This CDR3 is built from 14 residues. Germline V lookup: CDR1 SGHKS, CDR2 YYEKEE (reference sequence). Trimming cost V 4 bases and J 5 bases, with 15 bases left between them. For the CDR3, the DNA is TGTGCCAGCAGCAGGACCCTAGAAGGCGAGACCCAGTACTTC. It translates to CASSRTLEGETQYF.

The chain uses TRBV3-1 and TRBJ2-1; possible D gene TRBD2, 5 bases. CDR1 and CDR2 from the germline V gene are LGHDT and YNNKEL (reference sequence). There are 14 residues in the CDR3. V shed 1 base and J shed 9 bases, with 13 bases lying between them. This CDR3 reads CASSQVSGSGEQFF. DNA for the CDR3: TGTGCCAGCAGCCAAGTATCGGGATCGGGTGAGCAGTTCTTC.

The sample holds many counts of this clonotype. V is TRBV7-2 and J is TRBJ2-2; D is unclear. In germline, CDR1 is SGHTA, CDR2 FQGNSA. The CDR3 sequence is 13 residues long. The V and J ends lost 5 bases and 1 base respectively, with 5 bases between them. The CDR3 DNA follows: TGTGCCAGCAGCCCAGTGAACACCGGGGAGCTGTTTTTT. It is translated as CASSPVNTGELFF.

CDR3: CASTRIAGGTYEQYF. Here the CDR3 DNA reads TGTGCCAGCACCCGTATAGCGGGGGGTACCTACGAGCAGTACTTC. The chain has TRBV28 and TRBJ2-7; 10 nucleotides match TRBD2. V was clipped by 7 bases and J by 2 bases; unmatched bases: 8. The length of the CDR3 is 15 residues. Germline V CDR1 and CDR2: MDHEN, SYDVKM.

V usage is TRBV7-9 and J usage is TRBJ2-2, with D unclear. V was shortened by 3 bases and J by 7 bases, with 12 bases between the two germline ends. Germline CDR1 and CDR2: SEHNR and FQNEAQ (reference sequence). The length of the CDR3 is 14 residues. The CDR3 DNA reads as TGTGCCAGCAGCTTTATGTTTGGTGTCGGGGAGCTGTTTTTT. It codes for CASSFMFGVGELFF.

This sequence joins TRBV6-1 and TRBJ1-5, with unresolved D. The CDR3 totals 16 residues. V lost 2 bases and J 2 bases, leaving 13 bases between the germline ends. CDR1 MNHNS and CDR2 SASEGT come from the germline V gene. The DNA of the CDR3 is TGTGCCAGCAGTGAACCGTTTCTATATGGCAATCAGCCCCAGCATTTT. It encodes CASSEPFLYGNQPQHF.

The chain employs TRBV5-5 and TRBJ1-6; D not certain. Looked up from germline, CDR1 is SGHKS and CDR2 is YYEKEE (reference sequence). Trimming removed 0 bases at V and 10 bases at J, with 5 bases between. The CDR3 contains 12 residues. The CDR3 loop is CASSLGRSPLHF. CDR3 nucleotide sequence: TGTGCCAGCAGCTTGGGACGATCACCCCTCCACTTT.

This clonotype was observed a handful of times. The CDR3 DNA sequence: TGCGCCAGCAGCGAGGGGGCGGGGGCTTACAATGAGCAGTTCTTC. This sequence encodes CASSEGAGAYNEQFF. The V and J genes are TRBV5-1 and TRBJ2-1, with D perhaps being TRBD1 or TRBD2 (7 bases each). Germline-derived CDR1 and CDR2 are SGHRS and YFSETQ. V was trimmed by 4 bases and J by 4 bases, leaving 15 bases between them. This CDR3 is built from 15 residues.

The J gene is TRBJ2-1, the V gene TRBV12-3 or TRBV12-4; 8 bases are shared with TRBD2. The CDR3 is made up of 16 amino acids. V was clipped by 8 bases and J by 10 bases; unmatched bases: 19. The CDR3 sequence: CASSEAGTSLRGEQFF. CDR3 nucleotides: TGTGCCAGCTCGGAAGCCGGGACTAGTCTGAGGGGAGAGCAGTTCTTC.

This clonotype was observed a handful of times. The chain uses TRBV20-1 and TRBJ2-5, with D perhaps TRBD2 (7 bases). Looked up from germline, CDR1 is DFQATT and CDR2 is SNEGSKA (reference sequence). The CDR3 consists of 13 residues. V was pared by 4 bases and J by 5 bases, with 14 bases between. As DNA, the CDR3 is TGCAGTGCTACGGCGGGGGCAGGGGAGACCCAGTACTTC. It translates to CSATAGAGETQYF.

The chain uses TRBV27 and TRBJ1-1, with no clear D. CDR1 and CDR2 from the germline V gene are MNHEY and SMNVEV (reference sequence). The CDR3 covers 14 residues. Between the trimmed V and J ends, which lost 6 bases and 3 bases, there was a span of 14 bases. The CDR3 nucleotides are TGTGCCAGCAGGCCCGCCGGGCCTTACACTGAAGCTTTCTTT. Protein sequence: CASRPAGPYTEAFF.

This clonotype appeared many times. The rearrangement uses TRBV7-8 and TRBJ2-3, with D possibly being TRBD2 (5 bases). Germline V gene data show CDR1 as SGHVS and CDR2 as FQNEAQ. The V gene lost 6 bases and the J gene lost 0 bases, with 25 bases spanning the gap. The CDR3 runs to 19 residues. The CDR3 bases are TGTGCCAGCAGTTACCTTCTCGGGGTTGTCCTGTCTAGCACAGATACGCAGTATTTT. It encodes CASSYLLGVVLSSTDTQYF. Supplemented by reference TRBV7-8 and TRBJ2-3, the full variable domain reads GAGVSQSPRYKVAKRGQDVALRCDPISGHVSLFWYQQALGQGPEFLTYFQNEAQLDKSGLPSDRFFAERPEGSVSTLKIQRTQQEDSAVYLCASSYLLGVVLSSTDTQYFGPGTRLTVL.

This clonotype was detected only a few times. The chain combines TRBV11-2 with TRBJ2-1, with TRBD2 as a possible D gene (5 bases). The CDR3 runs to 15 residues. Trimming stripped 1 base from V and 5 bases from J, with 12 bases between. Looked up from germline, CDR1 is SGHAT and CDR2 is FQNNGV. The CDR3 reads CASSLASWIDNEQFF. The CDR3 DNA reads TGTGCCAGCAGCTTAGCTAGCTGGATAGACAATGAGCAGTTCTTC. The complete variable domain, with remaining parts taken from reference TRBV11-2 and TRBJ2-1, reads EAGVAQSPRYKIIEKRQSVAFWCNPISGHATLYWYQQILGQGPKLLIQFQNNGVVDDSQLPKDRFSAERLKGVDSTLKIQPAKLEDSAVYLCASSLASWIDNEQFFGPGTRLTVL.

The table lists this clonotype with a count of one. This rearrangement joins TRBV30 to TRBJ2-1; 11 bases match TRBD2. The V gene's germline CDR1 is GTSNPN and CDR2 SVGIG (reference sequence). CDR3 length: 14 amino acids. With 4 bases clipped from V and 6 bases from J, the junction kept 5 bases outside the gene matches. The CDR3 spells CAWNPGLAANEQFF. The DNA of the CDR3 is TGTGCCTGGAACCCGGGACTAGCGGCCAATGAGCAGTTCTTC.

This clonotype was detected a few times. This chain connects TRBV19 to TRBJ2-1, with TRBD2 matching 11 bases. V was clipped by 10 bases and J by 6 bases; unmatched bases: 5. The CDR3 has 13 amino acids. Germline V gene lookup returns CDR1 LNHDA and CDR2 SQIVND (reference sequence). The CDR3 loop is CANTSGSVNEQFF. Here the CDR3 DNA reads TGTGCCAACACTAGCGGGAGCGTCAATGAGCAGTTCTTC.

This rearrangement joins TRBV6-2 or TRBV6-3 to TRBJ2-1, with D hard to call. The CDR3 runs to 14 residues. Trimming pared 1 base from V and 5 bases from J, leaving 9 bases between. Germline V gene lookup returns CDR1 MNHEY and CDR2 SVGEGT. In DNA form, the CDR3 reads TGTGCCAGCAGTTACTTGCCTTCTAACAATGAGCAGTTCTTC. As protein: CASSYLPSNNEQFF.

This clonotype was counted a few times. The gene calls are TRBV4-1 and TRBJ1-2; TRBD1 matches 7 bases. After removal of 1 base from V and 2 bases from J, the junction contained 7 bases not matched to a gene. The CDR3 totals 16 residues. Germline V gene data show CDR1 as MGHRA and CDR2 as YSYEKL. The CDR3 DNA sequence: TGCGCCAGCAGCCAAGTATGGGGGACAGAGAACTATGGCTACACCTTC. Amino acid sequence: CASSQVWGTENYGYTF.

Remarks on this clonotype: Without the conserved terminal phenylalanine or tryptophan, this CDR3 likely stems from a read error. This chain connects TRBV15 to TRBJ2-5, with a tentative D call TRBD2 (6 bases). V shed 1 base and J shed 5 bases, with 14 bases lying between them. Germline loops: CDR1 LNHNV, CDR2 YYDKDF (reference sequence). This CDR3 is 15 amino acids long. The CDR3 spells CATSRVWGEGETQYL. The CDR3, as DNA: TGTGCCACCAGCAGAGTTTGGGGGGAAGGGGAGACCCAGTACTTA.

The chain links TRBV7-8 to TRBJ2-7; a possible D gene is TRBD2 (7 bases). Trimming cost V 4 bases and J 5 bases, with 24 bases left between them. Looked up from germline, CDR1 is SGHVS and CDR2 is FQNEAQ. The CDR3 contains 17 residues. As DNA, the CDR3 is TGTGCCAGCAGCTCACTGGGAGGGGGAGGGCCGGTCCACGAGCAGTACTTC. Its translation is CASSSLGGGGPVHEQYF.